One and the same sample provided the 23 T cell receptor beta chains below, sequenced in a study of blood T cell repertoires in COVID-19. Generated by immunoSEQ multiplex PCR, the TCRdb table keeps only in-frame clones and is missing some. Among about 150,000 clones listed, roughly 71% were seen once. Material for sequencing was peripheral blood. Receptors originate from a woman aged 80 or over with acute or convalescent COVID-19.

CDR3 loop: CATSLGQGEEPQHF. In nucleotides, the CDR3 is TGTGCCACCAGCTTAGGACAGGGTGAAGAGCCCCAGCATTTT. The chain combines TRBV15 with TRBJ1-5, with 8 positions matching TRBD1. Per the germline V gene, CDR1 is LNHNV and CDR2 is YYDKDF (reference sequence). The CDR3 has 14 amino acids. The trim removed 5 bases at V and 8 bases at J, leaving 8 bases unmatched.

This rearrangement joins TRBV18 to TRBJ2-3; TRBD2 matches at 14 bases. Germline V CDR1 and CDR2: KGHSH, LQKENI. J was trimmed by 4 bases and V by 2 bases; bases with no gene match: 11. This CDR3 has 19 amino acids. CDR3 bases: TGTGCCAGCTCACCAGCGGACAGAAGACTAGCGGGAGGGCCAGATACGCAGTATTTT. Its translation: CASSPADRRLAGGPDTQYF. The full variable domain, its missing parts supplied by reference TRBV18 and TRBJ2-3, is NAGVMQNPRHLVRRRGQEARLRCSPMKGHSHVYWYRQLPEEGLKFMVYLQKENIIDESGMPKERFSAEFPKEGPSILRIQQVVRGDSAAYFCASSPADRRLAGGPDTQYFGPGTRLTVL.

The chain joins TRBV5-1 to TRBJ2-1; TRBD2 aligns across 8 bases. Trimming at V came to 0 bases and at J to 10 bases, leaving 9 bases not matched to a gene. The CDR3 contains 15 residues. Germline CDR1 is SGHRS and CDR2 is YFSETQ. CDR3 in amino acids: CASSLGAGGAGEQFF. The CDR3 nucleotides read TGCGCCAGCAGCTTGGGGGCCGGGGGGGCCGGGGAGCAGTTCTTC.

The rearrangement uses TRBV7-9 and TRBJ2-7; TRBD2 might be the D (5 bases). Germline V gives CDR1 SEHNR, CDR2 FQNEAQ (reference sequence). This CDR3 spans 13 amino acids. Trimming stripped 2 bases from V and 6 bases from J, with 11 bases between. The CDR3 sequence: CASSLFGRLEQYF. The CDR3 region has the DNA TGTGCCAGCAGCTTATTTGGGAGACTCGAGCAGTACTTC.

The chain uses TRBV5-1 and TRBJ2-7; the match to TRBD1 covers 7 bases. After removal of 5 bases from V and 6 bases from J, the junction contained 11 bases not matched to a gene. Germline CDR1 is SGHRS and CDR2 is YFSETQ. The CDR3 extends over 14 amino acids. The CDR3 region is CASRLSQGDREQYF. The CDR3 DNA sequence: TGCGCCAGCAGACTGTCGCAGGGGGATCGCGAGCAGTACTTC.

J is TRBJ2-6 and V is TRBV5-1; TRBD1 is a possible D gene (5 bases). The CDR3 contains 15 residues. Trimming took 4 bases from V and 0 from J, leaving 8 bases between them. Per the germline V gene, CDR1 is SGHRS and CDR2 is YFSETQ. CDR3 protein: CASSHDSSGANVLTF. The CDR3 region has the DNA TGCGCCAGCAGCCACGACAGCTCTGGGGCCAACGTCCTGACTTTC. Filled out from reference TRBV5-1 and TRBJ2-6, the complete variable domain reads KAGVTQTPRYLIKTRGQQVTLSCSPISGHRSVSWYQQTPGQGLQFLFEYFSETQRNKGNFPGRFSGRQFSNSRSEMNVSTLELGDSALYLCASSHDSSGANVLTFGAGSRLTVL.

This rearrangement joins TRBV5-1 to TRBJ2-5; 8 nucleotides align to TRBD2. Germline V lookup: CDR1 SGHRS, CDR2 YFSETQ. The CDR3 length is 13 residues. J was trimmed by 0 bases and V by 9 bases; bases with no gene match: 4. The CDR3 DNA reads TGCGCCACTATGCGGGGGGACCAAGAGACCCAGTACTTC. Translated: CATMRGDQETQYF.

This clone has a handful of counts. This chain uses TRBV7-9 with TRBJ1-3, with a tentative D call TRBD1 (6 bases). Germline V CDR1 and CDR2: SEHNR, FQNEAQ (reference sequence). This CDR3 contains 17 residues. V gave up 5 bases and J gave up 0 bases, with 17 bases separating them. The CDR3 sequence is CASSPLGQTYSGNTIYF. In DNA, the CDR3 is TGTGCCAGCAGCCCGCTTGGACAGACATACTCTGGAAACACCATATATTTT.

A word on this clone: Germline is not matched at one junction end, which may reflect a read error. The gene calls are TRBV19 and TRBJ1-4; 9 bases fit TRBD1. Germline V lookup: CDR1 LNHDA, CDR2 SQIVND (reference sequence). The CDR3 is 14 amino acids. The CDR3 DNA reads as TGTGCCAGTAATATACAGGGGGCCGGAGAAAAACTGTTTTTT. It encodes CASNIQGAGEKLFF. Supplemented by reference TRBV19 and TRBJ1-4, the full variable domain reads DGGITQSPKYLFRKEGQNVTLSCEQNLNHDAMYWYRQDPGQGLRLIYYSQIVNDFQKGDIAEGYSVSREKKESFPLTVTSAQKNPTAFYLCASNIQGAGEKLFFGSGTQLSVL.

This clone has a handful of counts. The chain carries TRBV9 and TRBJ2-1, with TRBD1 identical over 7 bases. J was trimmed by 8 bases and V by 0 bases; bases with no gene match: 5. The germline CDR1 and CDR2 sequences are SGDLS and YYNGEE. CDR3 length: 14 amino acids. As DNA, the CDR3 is TGTGCCAGCAGCGTAGATGGGACAGCTTATGAGCAGTTCTTC. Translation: CASSVDGTAYEQFF.

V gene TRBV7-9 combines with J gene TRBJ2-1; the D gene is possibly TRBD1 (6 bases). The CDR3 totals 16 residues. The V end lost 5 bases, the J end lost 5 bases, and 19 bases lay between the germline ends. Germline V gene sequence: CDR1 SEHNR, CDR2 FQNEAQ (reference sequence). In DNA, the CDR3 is TGTGCCAGCAGCCTCACCTGGGGGCAAGGGGACAATGAGCAGTTCTTC. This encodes CASSLTWGQGDNEQFF.

Here the CDR3 reads CASSGALQGLSGENVLTF. The CDR3 region has the DNA TGTGCCAGCAGCGGAGCGCTACAGGGTCTGAGTGGGGAGAACGTCCTGACTTTC. The J gene is TRBJ2-6, the V gene TRBV7-6, with a tentative D call TRBD1 (6 bases). This CDR3 has 18 residues. V lost 5 bases and J 10 bases, leaving 27 bases between the germline ends. Germline CDR1 is SGHVS and CDR2 is FNYEAQ.

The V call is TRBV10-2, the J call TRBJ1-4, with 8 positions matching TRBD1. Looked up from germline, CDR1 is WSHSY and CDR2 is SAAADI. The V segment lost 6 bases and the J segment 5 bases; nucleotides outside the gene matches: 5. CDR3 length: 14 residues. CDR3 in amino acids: CASSGTGSNEKLFF. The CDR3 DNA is TGCGCCAGCAGCGGGACAGGCTCCAATGAAAAACTGTTTTTT.

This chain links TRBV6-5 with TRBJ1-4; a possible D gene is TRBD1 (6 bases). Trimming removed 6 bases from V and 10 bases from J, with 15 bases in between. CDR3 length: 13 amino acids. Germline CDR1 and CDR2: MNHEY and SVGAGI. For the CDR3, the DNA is TGTGCCAGCAGGGAGACAGGACCGGGAAAACTGTTTTTT. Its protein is CASRETGPGKLFF.

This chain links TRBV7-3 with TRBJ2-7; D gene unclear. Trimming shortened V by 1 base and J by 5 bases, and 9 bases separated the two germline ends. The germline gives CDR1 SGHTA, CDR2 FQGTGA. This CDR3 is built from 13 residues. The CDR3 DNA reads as TGTGCCAGCAGCTTAATTCCGGGTAACGAGCAGTACTTC. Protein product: CASSLIPGNEQYF.

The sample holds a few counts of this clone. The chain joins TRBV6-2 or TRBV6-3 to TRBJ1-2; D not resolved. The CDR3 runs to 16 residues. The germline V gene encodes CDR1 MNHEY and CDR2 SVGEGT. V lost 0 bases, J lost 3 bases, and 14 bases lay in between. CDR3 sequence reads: CASSYSTGSADYGYTF. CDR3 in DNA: TGTGCCAGCAGTTACTCGACCGGGTCGGCAGACTATGGCTACACCTTC.

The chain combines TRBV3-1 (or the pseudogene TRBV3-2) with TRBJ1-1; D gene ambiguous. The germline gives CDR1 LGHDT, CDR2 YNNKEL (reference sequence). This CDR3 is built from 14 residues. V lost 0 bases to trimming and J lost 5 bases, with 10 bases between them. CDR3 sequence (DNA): TGTGCCAGCAGCCAAGATTTCGTCGGGACTGAAGCTTTCTTT. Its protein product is CASSQDFVGTEAFF.

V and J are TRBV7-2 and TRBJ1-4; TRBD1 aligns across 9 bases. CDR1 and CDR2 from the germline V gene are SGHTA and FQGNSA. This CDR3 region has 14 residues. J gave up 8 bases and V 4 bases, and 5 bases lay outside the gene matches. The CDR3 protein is CASSSTTGGEKLFF. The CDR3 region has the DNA TGTGCCAGCAGCTCCACGACAGGGGGAGAAAAACTGTTTTTT.

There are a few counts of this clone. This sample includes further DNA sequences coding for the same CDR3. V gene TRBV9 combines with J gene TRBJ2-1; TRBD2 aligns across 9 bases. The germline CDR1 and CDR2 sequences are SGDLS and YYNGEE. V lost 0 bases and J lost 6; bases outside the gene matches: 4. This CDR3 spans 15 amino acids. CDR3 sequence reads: CASSVVAGGVNEQFF. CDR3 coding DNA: TGTGCCAGCAGCGTAGTGGCGGGAGGGGTCAATGAGCAGTTCTTC. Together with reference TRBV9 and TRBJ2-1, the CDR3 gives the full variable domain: DSGVTQTPKHLITATGQRVTLRCSPRSGDLSVYWYQQSLDQGLQFLIQYYNGEERAKGNILERFSAQQFPDLHSELNLSSLELGDSALYFCASSVVAGGVNEQFFGPGTRLTVL.

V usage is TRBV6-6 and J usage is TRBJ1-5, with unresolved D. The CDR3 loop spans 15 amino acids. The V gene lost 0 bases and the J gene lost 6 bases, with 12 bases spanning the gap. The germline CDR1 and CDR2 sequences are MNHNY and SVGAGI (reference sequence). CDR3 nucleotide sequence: TGTGCCAGCAGTTACTCCGAGGGATCTTCTCAGCCCCAGCATTTT. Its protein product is CASSYSEGSSQPQHF.

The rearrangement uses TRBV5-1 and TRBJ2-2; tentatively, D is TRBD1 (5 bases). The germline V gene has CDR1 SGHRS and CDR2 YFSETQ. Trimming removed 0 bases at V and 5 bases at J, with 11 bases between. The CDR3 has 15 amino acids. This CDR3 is CASSLAAGWTGELFF. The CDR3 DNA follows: TGCGCCAGCAGCTTGGCCGCAGGGTGGACCGGGGAGCTGTTTTTT.

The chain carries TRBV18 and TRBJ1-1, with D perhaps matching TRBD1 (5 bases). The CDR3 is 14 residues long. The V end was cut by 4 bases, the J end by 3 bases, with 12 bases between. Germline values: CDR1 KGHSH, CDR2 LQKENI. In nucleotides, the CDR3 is TGTGCCAGCTCACACCTAGACAGTCACACTGAAGCTTTCTTT. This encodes CASSHLDSHTEAFF.

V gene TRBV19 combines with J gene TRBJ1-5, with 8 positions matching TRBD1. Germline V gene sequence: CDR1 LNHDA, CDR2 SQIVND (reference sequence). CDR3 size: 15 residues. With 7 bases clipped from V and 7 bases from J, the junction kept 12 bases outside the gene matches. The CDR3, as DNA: TGTGCCAGTACTCCTGCCCCAGGGGGCGGACAGCCCCAGCATTTT. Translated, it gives CASTPAPGGGQPQHF.